This T cell receptor beta chain was recovered during a study of T cells in Graves' hyperthyroidism and ophthalmopathy. This clonotype was seen more than once but under ten times. Authors of the study amplified TCR beta CDR3 regions from RNA transcripts. When the TCR CDR3 underwent first-round RT-PCR, the HTBI primer set was used. TCRdb reprocessed the multiplex PCR reads with MiXCR, giving one entry per CDR3 protein. The sample holds fewer than 900,000 distinct CDR3 sequences, around a sixth seen once. Patients aged 18 to 65 had newly diagnosed hyperthyroidism that had lasted under 2 months. Diagnosing involved the use of clinical symptoms, serum thyroxine and TRAb, thyroid ultrasound and orbital computed tomography. Germline V CDR1 and CDR2: SGHNT, YYREEE (reference sequence). The V segment lost 4 bases and the J segment 4 bases; nucleotides outside the gene matches: 14. The CDR3 is made up of 16 amino acids.

The material sequenced was blood. This sequence joins TRBV5-4 and TRBJ2-7, with 7 bases fitting TRBD2. This clonotype was obtained from a woman aged 45-59 years with Graves' hyperthyroidism that later progressed to Graves' ophthalmopathy. The CDR3 loop is CASSPWVSGETYEQYF. For the CDR3, the DNA is TGTGCCAGCAGCCCTTGGGTGAGCGGGGAAACTTACGAGCAGTACTTC.